This TCR beta chain derives from a study of blood T cells in healthy people across ages. Notes on the study in general: Samples with more naive T cells showed higher observed beta diversity.

This CDR3 comprises 14 residues. The trim removed 3 bases at V and 6 bases at J, leaving 8 bases unmatched. Germline V CDR1 and CDR2: DFQATT, SNEGSKA (reference sequence). Primed by a sample-barcoded 5' primer and a J-beta primer mix, a second PCR proceeded for about 6 to 12 cycles. TCRdb recomputed calls from the 5' RACE reads with MiXCR, one row per CDR3 protein. This repertoire shows 780,000 or so distinct CDR3 sequences, about 61% found once; its top ten account for roughly 24%. As concerns this clonotype: Its specificity is unknown.

The material sequenced was blood. This chain connects TRBV20-1 to TRBJ2-3, with 8 bases lining up with TRBD2. The source is a man aged 35-49 years in good health. CDR3 sequence: CSASSSGGSDTQYF. CDR3 DNA: TGCAGTGCTAGTTCCAGCGGGGGTTCGGATACGCAGTATTTT.